The rows below give T cell receptor beta chains drawn from one sample of a study of T-cell reconstitution after alpha-beta-depleted transplantation in children. One entry per CDR3 protein, called by TCRdb with MiXCR from the PCR reads. This repertoire shows a few hundred thousand distinct CDR3 sequences, 13% found once; its top ten account for 2.2%. The specimen was PBMCs, mostly from graft donor cells, collected 360 days after TCRalphabeta/CD19-depleted stem cell transplant. These receptors were obtained from a male patient younger than 18 who had a stem cell transplant for acute myeloid leukemia, so the T cells may come from the graft donor. The CDR3 runs from the conserved cysteine through the conserved F or W. Each record gives: V gene, J gene, D gene, clone size, CDR3 DNA, CDR3 protein. D genes are given only for firm matches. Where a row states a size, it is once, few, many or the class of an expanded clone; other rows omit it.

>TRBV21-1|TRBJ2-1|.|.
TGTGCCAGCAGCAAAGTGTGGACTAGCGGGAGCCGTTATGAGCAGTTCTTC
CASSKVWTSGSRYEQFF
>TRBV4-2|TRBJ2-7|.|.
TGTGCCAGCAGCCAACCCGGGGAGGGGAGACAGGGAGCCTACGAGCAGTACTTC
CASSQPGEGRQGAYEQYF
>TRBV7-2|TRBJ2-7|.|.
TGTGCCAGCAGCGAGGGGGTTCTGGGCCCCTACGAGCAGTACTTC
CASSEGVLGPYEQYF
>TRBV12-5|TRBJ2-3|TRBD1|many
TGTGCTAGTGGTCCGGGACAGGCGTTCACAGATACGCAGTATTTT
CASGPGQAFTDTQYF
>TRBV12-3/TRBV12-4|TRBJ2-1|.|few
TGTGCCAGCAGTTTCGGGCGGAACCTTAGGGGGGAGCAGTTCTTC
CASSFGRNLRGEQFF
>TRBV4-2|TRBJ2-5|TRBD1|few
TGTGCCAGCAGCCAAGGACAGGGGATAGGGGAAGAGACCCAGTACTTC
CASSQGQGIGEETQYF
>TRBV15|TRBJ2-3|.|.
TGTGCCACCAGCAGAGATGAGTTTAGCGGCAGCACAGATACGCAGTATTTT
CATSRDEFSGSTDTQYF
>TRBV24-1|TRBJ2-2|TRBD2|.
TGTGCCACCAGTGAAGCGGGACCTAACACCGGGGAGCTGTTTTTT
CATSEAGPNTGELFF
>TRBV28|TRBJ1-2|.|.
TGTGCCAGCAGTTTATTTTTCAGAGACCTTGAAGGAGCATCTAACTATGGCTACACCTTC
CASSLFFRDLEGASNYGYTF
>TRBV11-2|TRBJ1-1|.|.
TGTGCCAGCAGCTTAGCCCGGGGGTGTGAAGCTTTCTTT
CASSLARGCEAFF
>TRBV20-1|TRBJ2-7|TRBD2|few
TGCAGTGCTAGCGGGAGGGTATCCTACGAGCAGTACTTC
CSASGRVSYEQYF
>TRBV15|TRBJ2-1|TRBD2|.
TGTGCCACCAGCAAACTAGCGGGAGGAGGGGGTTGGAATGAGCAGTTCTTC
CATSKLAGGGGWNEQFF
>TRBV29-1|TRBJ2-7|.|once
TGCAGCGCCCGACTGGGTAGCTCCTACGAGCAGTACTTC
CSARLGSSYEQYF
>TRBV6-6|TRBJ2-3|.|many
TGTGCCAGCAGCCTCGGACCGAATACGCAGTATTTT
CASSLGPNTQYF
>TRBV12-3/TRBV12-4|TRBJ2-1|TRBD2|few
TGTGCCAGCAGTTTATCCGGGGGGAACAATGAGCAGTTCTTC
CASSLSGGNNEQFF
>TRBV5-1|TRBJ2-1|.|.
TGCGCCAGCAGCCCCGCCGCGGATGAGCAGTTCTTC
CASSPAADEQFF
>TRBV27|TRBJ2-7|.|many
TGTGCCAGCAGTTTATCGGCCGGGATGTCCTACGAGCAGTACTTC
CASSLSAGMSYEQYF
>TRBV28|TRBJ2-7|.|.
TGTGCCAGCAGTCCCCGGACGAACTCCTACGAGCAGTACTTC
CASSPRTNSYEQYF
>TRBV6-2/TRBV6-3|TRBJ2-3|.|few
TGTGCCAGCAGTGATCCGGGACGGGACTGGACTAGCACAGATACGCAGTATTTT
CASSDPGRDWTSTDTQYF
>TRBV6-1|TRBJ2-7|TRBD2|many
TGTGCCAGCGGAACAGCTAGCGGCGCCTACGAGCAGTACTTC
CASGTASGAYEQYF
>TRBV6-1|TRBJ2-3|TRBD2|many
TGTGCCACTTCAGCGGGAGCGGGACGTAGCACAGATACGCAGTATTTT
CATSAGAGRSTDTQYF
>TRBV9|TRBJ2-2|.|.
TGTGCCAGCAGCGTAGGCGATAGCGGATACACCGGGGAGCTGTTTTTT
CASSVGDSGYTGELFF
>TRBV5-1|TRBJ2-7|.|.
TGCGCCAGCAGCTTGGCCGCATCTGTATACGAGCAGTACTTC
CASSLAASVYEQYF
>TRBV6-1|TRBJ1-2|.|few
TGTGCCAGCAGCCAACCCCAGGGTACTGGGTACTATGGCTACACCTTC
CASSQPQGTGYYGYTF
>TRBV14|TRBJ2-1|TRBD2|few
TGTGCCAGCAGCCATTTACTTGGGACTAGCGGGAGTGGTGGCAATGAGCAGTTCTTC
CASSHLLGTSGSGGNEQFF
>TRBV3-1|TRBJ1-1|TRBD1|few
TGTGCCAGCATCACTGGGACAGCTGGCTGGAGCACTGAAGCTTTCTTT
CASITGTAGWSTEAFF
>TRBV29-1|TRBJ2-5|.|few
TGCAGCGTTGAAGTTTTCTTGCAGGGGGGGGAGACCCAGTACTTC
CSVEVFLQGGETQYF
>TRBV28|TRBJ2-7|TRBD1|few
TGTGCCAGCAGCCCCGGGACAGGGGGGCTAGCGGGATCCTACGAGCAGTACTTC
CASSPGTGGLAGSYEQYF
>TRBV18|TRBJ2-1|TRBD2|.
TGTGCCAGCTCACCACGAGTAGCGGGAGAACCGGACAATGAGCAGTTCTTC
CASSPRVAGEPDNEQFF
>TRBV14|TRBJ2-1|.|many
TGTGCCAGCAGCCAAGAAATCGGAGTCACGCAGTTCTTC
CASSQEIGVTQFF
>TRBV5-1|TRBJ2-2|TRBD2|many
TGCGCCAGCAGCCCCGGACTAGCTGGGGAGCTGTTTTTT
CASSPGLAGELFF
>TRBV20-1|TRBJ2-7|.|.
TGCAGTGCTAGAGATGTATGGGGGGCGGGATACGAGCAGTACTTC
CSARDVWGAGYEQYF
>TRBV10-3|TRBJ2-5|.|.
TGTGCCATCAGGGGTCTCAAGAAGGGTTGGGAGACCCAGTACTTC
CAIRGLKKGWETQYF
>TRBV9|TRBJ2-1|.|.
TGTGCCAGCAGCGTAGTTGGCCAGGGTGGCAATGAGCAGTTCTTC
CASSVVGQGGNEQFF
>TRBV28|TRBJ1-5|TRBD1|few
TGTGCCAGCAGTTTTTTGGGTCGGGACAGGACTCAGGGTCAGCCCCAGCATTTT
CASSFLGRDRTQGQPQHF
>TRBV12-3/TRBV12-4|TRBJ2-2|TRBD2|many
TGTGCCAGCAGTTTAGTAACTAGCGGAACCGGGGAGCTGTTTTTT
CASSLVTSGTGELFF
>TRBV4-3|TRBJ2-7|TRBD1|.
TGCGCCAGCAGCCAAGGAGACAGGGCACCCTACGAGCAGTACTTC
CASSQGDRAPYEQYF
>TRBV28|TRBJ2-7|TRBD1|.
TGTGCCAGCAGTTCAATTACCCGGACAGGGAAAACGAGAGAGCAGTACTTC
CASSSITRTGKTREQYF
>TRBV7-2|TRBJ1-2|.|many
TGTGCCAGCAGCTTTATGAGGGGAGGCAACGGATATGGCTACACCTTC
CASSFMRGGNGYGYTF
>TRBV3-1|TRBJ2-3|TRBD2|many
TGTGCCAGCAGCCCGGCGGTGTTAGCGGGAGGGCGGTCAGATACGCAGTATTTT
CASSPAVLAGGRSDTQYF
>TRBV9|TRBJ2-3|TRBD2|.
TGTGCCAGCAGCGTCGCCGGGAGGAACTTGGCAGATACGCAGTATTTT
CASSVAGRNLADTQYF
>TRBV30|TRBJ2-1|TRBD2|.
TGTGCCTGGACCTGGACTAGCGGGGCCTACAATGAGCAGTTCTTC
CAWTWTSGAYNEQFF
>TRBV7-6|TRBJ2-2|.|.
TGTGCCAGCAGCTTAGCATCCGGGAGCGCCGGGGAGCTGTTTTTT
CASSLASGSAGELFF
>TRBV29-1|TRBJ1-2|.|.
TGCAGCGTAGTTGCCGGATCGGGGGGGCCGGGGGGCTACACCTTC
CSVVAGSGGPGGYTF
>TRBV28|TRBJ2-1|TRBD2|.
TGTGCCAGCAGATCGCCTAGCGGGATATACAATGAGCAGTTCTTC
CASRSPSGIYNEQFF
>TRBV6-2/TRBV6-3|TRBJ2-5|.|few
TGTGCCAGCAGTTACCCAGAGGAGACCCAGTACTTC
CASSYPEETQYF
>TRBV20-1|TRBJ2-3|TRBD2|few
TGCAGTGCTAGTGGGCTAGCGGGTTGGGAAAGGTATACGCAGTATTTT
CSASGLAGWERYTQYF
>TRBV20-1|TRBJ2-7|.|few
TGCAGTGCTATAGCGGTTTACACCTACGAGCAGTACTTC
CSAIAVYTYEQYF
>TRBV10-3|TRBJ2-1|.|.
TGTGCCATCGGGGAAAGGACAGGCCGGTTGGGGGAGGGCATCAATGAGCAGTTCTTC
CAIGERTGRLGEGINEQFF
>TRBV6-5|TRBJ2-7|.|many
TGTGCCAGCAGTACCCACTACGAGCAGTACTTC
CASSTHYEQYF
>TRBV6-1|TRBJ2-7|TRBD2|few
TGTGCCAGCAGTCTAACCGGGACTAGCGGGGGAAGCTCCTACGAGCAGTACTTC
CASSLTGTSGGSSYEQYF
>TRBV27|TRBJ2-3|.|.
TGTGCCAGCAGTCGCCAAAATCCGGACGGACCTAACACAGATACGCAGTATTTT
CASSRQNPDGPNTDTQYF
>TRBV9|TRBJ2-5|TRBD1|.
TGTGCCAGCAGCGCCCGGGACAGGGAAATGGAGACCCAGTACTTC
CASSARDREMETQYF
>TRBV19|TRBJ2-4|.|.
TGTGCCAGTAGTTCCCTGACCAGGGGAGCCAAAAACATTCAGTACTTC
CASSSLTRGAKNIQYF
>TRBV27|TRBJ2-2|TRBD1|.
TGTGCCAGCAGTTCCCAGGGGGACACCGGGGAGCTGTTTTTT
CASSSQGDTGELFF
>TRBV7-2|TRBJ2-1|.|many
TGTGCCAGCAGCAGGAACCCATCCTCCTTCTCCTACAATGAGCAGTTCTTC
CASSRNPSSFSYNEQFF
>TRBV6-2/TRBV6-3|TRBJ2-7|TRBD2|.
TGTGCCAGCAGTTACTCCGGACTAGCGGGAGGTACCTACGAGCAGTACTTC
CASSYSGLAGGTYEQYF
>TRBV29-1|TRBJ2-6|TRBD1|few
TGCAGCGTTTGGGGTTCGGGACAGGGGCTCTCTGGGGCCAACGTCCTGACTTTC
CSVWGSGQGLSGANVLTF